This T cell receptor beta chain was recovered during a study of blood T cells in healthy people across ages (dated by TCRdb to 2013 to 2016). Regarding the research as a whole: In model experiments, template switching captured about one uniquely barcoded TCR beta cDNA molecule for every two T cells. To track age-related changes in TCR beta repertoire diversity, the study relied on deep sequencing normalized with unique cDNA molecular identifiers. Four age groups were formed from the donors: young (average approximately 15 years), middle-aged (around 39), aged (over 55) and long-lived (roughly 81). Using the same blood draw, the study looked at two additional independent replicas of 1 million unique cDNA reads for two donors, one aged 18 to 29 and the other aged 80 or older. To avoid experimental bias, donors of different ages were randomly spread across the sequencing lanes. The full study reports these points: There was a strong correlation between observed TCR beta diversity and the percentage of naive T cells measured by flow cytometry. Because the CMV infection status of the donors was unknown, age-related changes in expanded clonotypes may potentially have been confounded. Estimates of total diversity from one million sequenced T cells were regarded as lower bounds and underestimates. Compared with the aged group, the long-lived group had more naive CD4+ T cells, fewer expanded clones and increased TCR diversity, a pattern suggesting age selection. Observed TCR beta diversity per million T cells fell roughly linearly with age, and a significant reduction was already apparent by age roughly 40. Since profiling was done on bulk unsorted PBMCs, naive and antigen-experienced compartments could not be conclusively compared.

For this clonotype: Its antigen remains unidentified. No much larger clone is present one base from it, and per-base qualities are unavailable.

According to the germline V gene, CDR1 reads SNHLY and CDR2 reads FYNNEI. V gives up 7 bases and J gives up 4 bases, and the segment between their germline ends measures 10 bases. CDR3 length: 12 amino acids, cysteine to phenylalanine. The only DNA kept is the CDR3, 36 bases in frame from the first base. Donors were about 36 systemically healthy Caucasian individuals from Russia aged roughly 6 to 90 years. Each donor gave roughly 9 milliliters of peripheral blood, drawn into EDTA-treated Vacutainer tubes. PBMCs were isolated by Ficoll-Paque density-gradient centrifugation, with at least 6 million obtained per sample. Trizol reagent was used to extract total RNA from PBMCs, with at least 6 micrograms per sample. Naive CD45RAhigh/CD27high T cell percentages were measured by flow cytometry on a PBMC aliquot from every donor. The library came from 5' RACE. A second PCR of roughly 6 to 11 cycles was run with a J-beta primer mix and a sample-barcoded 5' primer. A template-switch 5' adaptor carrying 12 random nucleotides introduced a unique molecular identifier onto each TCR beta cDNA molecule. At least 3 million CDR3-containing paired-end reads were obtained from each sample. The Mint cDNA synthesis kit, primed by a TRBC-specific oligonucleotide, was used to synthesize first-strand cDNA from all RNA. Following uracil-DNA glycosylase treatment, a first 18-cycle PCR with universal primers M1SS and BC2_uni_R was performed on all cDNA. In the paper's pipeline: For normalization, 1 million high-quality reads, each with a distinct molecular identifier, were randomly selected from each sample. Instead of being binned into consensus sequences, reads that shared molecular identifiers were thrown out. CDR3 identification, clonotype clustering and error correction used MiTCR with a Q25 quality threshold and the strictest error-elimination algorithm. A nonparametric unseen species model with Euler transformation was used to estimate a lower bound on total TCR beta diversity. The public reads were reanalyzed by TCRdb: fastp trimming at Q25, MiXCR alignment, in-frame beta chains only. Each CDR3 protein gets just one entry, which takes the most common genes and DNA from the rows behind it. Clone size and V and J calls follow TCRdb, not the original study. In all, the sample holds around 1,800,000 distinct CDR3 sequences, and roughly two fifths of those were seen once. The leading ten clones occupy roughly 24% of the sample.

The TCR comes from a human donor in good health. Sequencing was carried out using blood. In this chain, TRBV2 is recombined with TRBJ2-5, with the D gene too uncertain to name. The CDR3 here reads CASNQELETQYF. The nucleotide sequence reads TGTGCCAGCAACCAGGAACTAGAGACCCAGTACTTC.